This is a list of T cell receptor beta chains from one sample in a study of T cells in localized non-small cell lung cancer. Using immunoSEQ multiplex PCR, the repertoire was profiled, and TCRdb retains in-frame clones only, with some absent. The sample includes 1,100 to 1,500 clones, roughly 26% of them seen just once. This sample comprised lung tumor tissue, obtained before any cancer treatment. Receptors originate from a man aged 40-75 years with stage II lung adenocarcinoma. Both conserved end residues are part of each CDR3.

j_gene,v_gene,CDR3aa
TRBJ2-1,TRBV19,CASSMEDSYNEQFF
TRBJ2-2,TRBV2,CASSPDSSYGELFF
TRBJ2-4,TRBV11-3,CASSHQTGHGDIQYF
TRBJ1-2,TRBV9,CASSVSGLYGYTF
TRBJ1-4,TRBV25-1,CARRAGQINEKLFF
TRBJ1-2,TRBV19,CASSIDAGEINYGYTF
TRBJ2-3,TRBV18,CASSLEQQGPDTQYF
TRBJ2-1,TRBV9,CASSGLGSGYNEQFF
TRBJ2-1,TRBV11-3,CASSKGQQPTNEQFF
TRBJ2-2,TRBV5-1,CASSVQGSEFGELFF
TRBJ1-1,TRBV19,CASSGDRGSTEAFF
TRBJ2-7,TRBV14,CASSQDREGERYF
TRBJ1-2,TRBV4-1,CASSQEIEPGQGYTF
TRBJ2-1,TRBV6-8,CASSYGQGIYNEQFF
TRBJ2-1,TRBV5-1,CASSRTGGTYNEQFF
TRBJ2-5,TRBV9,CASSVATGGFGETQYF
TRBJ1-5,TRBV28,CASSLALGTVGQPQHF
TRBJ2-3,TRBV19,CASSIGGGASDTQYF
TRBJ2-2,TRBV30,CAWSRDQNTGELFF
TRBJ1-6,TRBV6-8,CASSITGNSPLHF
TRBJ1-1,TRBV28,CASIVEGNTEAFF
TRBJ1-4,TRBV2,CASSQDRATWGEKLFF
TRBJ1-2,TRBV30,CAWSGPSWTGENYGYTF
TRBJ2-1,TRBV6-8,CASIATGLYNEQFF
TRBJ2-3,TRBV7-5,CASTTGQGTDTQYF
TRBJ1-2,TRBV18,CASSFSGTIHLGYTF
TRBJ1-5,TRBV30,CAWGSGQINQPQHF
TRBJ1-6,TRBV12-2,CASRLHRDRYSPLHF
TRBJ1-5,TRBV15,CATSRGGQVVEQPQHF
TRBJ2-1,TRBV11-3,CASSPGGGYNEQFF
TRBJ1-1,TRBV9,CASSVRDRPLGAFF
TRBJ1-1,TRBV6-8,CASRTGEGFRTEAFF
TRBJ2-7,TRBV2,CASSLTGTSYEQYF
TRBJ2-6,TRBV18,CASSSKPTEGANVLTF